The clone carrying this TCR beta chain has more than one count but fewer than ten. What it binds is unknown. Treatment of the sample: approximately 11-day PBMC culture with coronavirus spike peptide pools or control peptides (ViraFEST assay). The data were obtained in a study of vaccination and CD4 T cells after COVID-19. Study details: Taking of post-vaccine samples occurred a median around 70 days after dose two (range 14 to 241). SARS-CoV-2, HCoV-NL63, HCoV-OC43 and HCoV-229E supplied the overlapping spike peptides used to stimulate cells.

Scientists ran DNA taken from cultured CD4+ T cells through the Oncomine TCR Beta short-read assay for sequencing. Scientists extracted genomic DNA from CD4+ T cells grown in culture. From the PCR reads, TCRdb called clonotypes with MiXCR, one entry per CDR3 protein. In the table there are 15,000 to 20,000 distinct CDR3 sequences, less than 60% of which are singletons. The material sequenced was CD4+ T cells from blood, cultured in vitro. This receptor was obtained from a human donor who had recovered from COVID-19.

The CDR3 reads CASRRGRDHPEQYF. The CDR3 region has the DNA TGTGCCAGCAGGAGGGGCAGGGACCACCCCGAGCAGTACTTC. This chain uses TRBV6-4 with TRBJ2-7; D may be TRBD1 or TRBD2 (5 bases each). The V and J ends lost 6 bases and 6 bases respectively, with 18 bases between them. Germline V gene lookup returns CDR1 MRHNA and CDR2 SNTAGT. The CDR3 sequence is 14 residues long.